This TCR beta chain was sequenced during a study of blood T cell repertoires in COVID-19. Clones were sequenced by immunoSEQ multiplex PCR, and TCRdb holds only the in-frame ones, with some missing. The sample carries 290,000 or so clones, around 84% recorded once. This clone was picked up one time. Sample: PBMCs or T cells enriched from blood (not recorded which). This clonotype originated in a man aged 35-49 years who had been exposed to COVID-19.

The CDR3 protein is CASSPGINSGAGYTF. The CDR3 DNA reads TGTGCCAGCAGCCCAGGTATAAACTCAGGGGCCGGCTACACCTTC. V and J are TRBV5-4 and TRBJ1-2; weak D call: TRBD1 (6 bases). The V end lost 4 bases, the J end lost 8 bases, and 21 bases lay between the germline ends. CDR3 size: 15 residues. Germline V lookup: CDR1 SGHNT, CDR2 YYREEE (reference sequence). The complete variable domain, with remaining parts taken from reference TRBV5-4 and TRBJ1-2, reads ETGVTQSPTHLIKTRGQQVTLRCSSQSGHNTVSWYQQALGQGPQFIFQYYREEENGRGNFPPRFSGLQFPNYSSELNVNALELDDSALYLCASSPGINSGAGYTFGSGTRLTVV.